The T cell receptor beta chain described here comes from a study of T cell responses to AZD1222 COVID-19 vaccine. Profiling relied on immunoSEQ multiplex PCR, and the TCRdb table lists in-frame clones only, not all of them. Of 70,000 to 95,000 clones listed, roughly 89% are singletons. General observations from the study: The study reported that nearly half of spike-specific TCRs target unmutated variant regions. Across spike, vaccine-associated CD4 TCRs were found, dominant at 160-218 and 743-854.

With regard to this clone: The antigen is unknown.

The specimen was peripheral blood, collected 28 days after the second AZD1222 dose. The clonotype was recovered from an adult who received the AZD1222 COVID-19 vaccine.

The CDR3 nucleotides read TGTGCCAGCAGCTTGGGAGCGGGGGGGCCGGGGCCCTACGAGCAGTACTTC. Amino acid sequence: CASSLGAGGPGPYEQYF. The rearrangement uses TRBV5-4 and TRBJ2-7, with TRBD2 identical over 10 bases. Unmatched junction bases numbered 8, after V lost 0 bases and J lost 2 bases. CDR1 and CDR2 from the germline V gene are SGHNT and YYREEE (reference sequence). The CDR3 is 17 residues long.